One sample yielded the 14 T cell receptor beta chains listed below, sequenced in a study of vaccination and CD4 T cells after COVID-19. Their antigens remain unidentified. An Oncomine TCR Beta short-read assay was used to sequence the DNA from cultured CD4+ T cells. From the PCR reads, TCRdb called clonotypes with MiXCR, one entry per CDR3 protein. The data contain 12,000 or so distinct CDR3 sequences, roughly 50% of them singletons. Stated treatment: approximately nine-day PBMC culture with coronavirus spike peptide pools or control peptides (ViraFEST assay). The sequences come from cultured CD4+ T cells from blood, collected after SARS-CoV-2 vaccination. These receptors originate from a human donor with COVID-19.

This clonotype was observed a handful of times. The CDR3 is CATGTSGGLGETQYF. CDR3 DNA sequence: TGTGCCACCGGGACTAGCGGGGGCCTCGGGGAGACCCAGTACTTC. The gene calls are TRBV24-1 and TRBJ2-5, with TRBD2 matching over 14 bases. There are 15 residues in the CDR3. Germline V lookup: CDR1 KGHDR, CDR2 SFDVKD. The V segment lost 9 bases and the J segment 5 bases; nucleotides outside the gene matches: 7.

Here the CDR3 reads CASGQPSTDTQYF. The DNA for the CDR3 is TGTGCCAGCGGACAGCCTAGCACAGATACGCAGTATTTT. The chain is built from TRBV6-1 and TRBJ2-3, with D tentatively TRBD1 (6 bases). Trimming removed 8 bases from V and 0 bases from J, with 9 bases in between. CDR1 and CDR2 from the germline V gene are MNHNS and SASEGT. The CDR3 contains 13 residues.

This clonotype is classed as medium-sized. The rearrangement links TRBV11-3 to TRBJ1-2; 7 nucleotides align to TRBD1. The CDR3 consists of 15 residues. Trimming cost V 5 bases and J 0 bases; bases outside gene matches: 6. Germline V gene lookup returns CDR1 SGHNT and CDR2 YENEEA. CDR3 in amino acids: CASSPNRGANYGYTF. DNA for the CDR3: TGTGCCAGCAGCCCCAACAGGGGAGCTAACTATGGCTACACCTTC.

This chain uses TRBV7-8 with TRBJ2-2, with 9 bases aligning to TRBD1. This CDR3 has 17 residues. CDR1 and CDR2 (germline): SGHVS, FQNEAQ. J was trimmed by 5 bases and V by 5 bases; bases with no gene match: 12. CDR3 in amino acids: CASSLTRNRGQTGELFF. The CDR3 DNA is TGTGCCAGCAGCCTCACCAGAAACAGGGGGCAGACCGGGGAGCTGTTTTTT.

The rearrangement links TRBV20-1 to TRBJ2-4; TRBD1 or TRBD2 may be the D gene (5 bases each). V lost 3 bases and J lost 7, with 16 bases in between. This CDR3 contains 14 residues. From germline, CDR1 is DFQATT and CDR2 SNEGSKA (reference sequence). CDR3 nucleotides: TGCAGTGCTAGGGCAATGGGACGGGATAACATTCAGTACTTC. Protein sequence: CSARAMGRDNIQYF.

Points on this clonotype: A junction end diverges from the germline sequence, so it may reflect a read error. The chain combines TRBV7-7 with TRBJ1-1, with unresolved D. The CDR3 consists of 13 residues. CDR1 and CDR2 from the germline V gene are SSHAT and FNYEAQ (reference sequence). The CDR3 is CASSLDSNTEAFF. In DNA form, the CDR3 reads TGTGCTAGCAGCTTAGACTCGAACACTGAAGCTTTCTTT.

The rearrangement joins TRBV27 to TRBJ2-7; D possibly corresponds to TRBD1 (6 bases). The length of the CDR3 is 12 residues. Germline values: CDR1 MNHEY, CDR2 SMNVEV (reference sequence). Trimming removed 6 bases at V and 4 bases at J, with 10 bases between. CDR3 DNA: TGTGCCAGCAGACCGGACAGATACGAGCAGTACTTC. It specifies CASRPDRYEQYF.

The chain employs TRBV20-1 and TRBJ1-5, with a weak D call TRBD1 (6 bases). Germline V CDR1 and CDR2: DFQATT, SNEGSKA (reference sequence). Trimming stripped 0 bases from V and 7 bases from J, with 13 bases between. The CDR3 runs 14 residues. The CDR3 nucleotides are TGCAGTGCTAGAGAGAGGGGGGGCAGGCAGCCCCAGCATTTT. Amino acid sequence: CSARERGGRQPQHF.

The chain joins TRBV27 to TRBJ2-1; D call uncertain. The V and J ends lost 8 bases and 6 bases respectively, with 20 bases between them. This CDR3 is built from 15 residues. CDR1 and CDR2 (germline): MNHEY, SMNVEV (reference sequence). The CDR3 spells CASRLGMTDSNEQFF. CDR3 nucleotide sequence: TGTGCCAGCCGCCTTGGGATGACCGACTCCAATGAGCAGTTCTTC.

J is TRBJ2-6 and V is TRBV27, with D unresolved. The CDR3 length is 13 residues. Germline CDR1 and CDR2: MNHEY and SMNVEV (reference sequence). V gave up 3 bases and J gave up 2 bases, with 2 bases separating them. The CDR3 DNA sequence: TGTGCCAGCAGTTTGGCTGGGGCCAACGTCCTGACTTTC. This codes for CASSLAGANVLTF. Together with reference TRBV27 and TRBJ2-6, the CDR3 gives the full variable domain: EAQVTQNPRYLITVTGKKLTVTCSQNMNHEYMSWYRQDPGLGLRQIYYSMNVEVTDKGDVPEGYKVSRKEKRNFPLILESPSPNQTSLYFCASSLAGANVLTFGAGSRLTVL.

This clonotype was recorded a few times. The gene calls are TRBV20-1 and TRBJ1-1, with D possibly TRBD1 on 5 matching bases. V lost 4 bases and J lost 1, with 19 bases in between. Germline V gene data show CDR1 as DFQATT and CDR2 as SNEGSKA (reference sequence). The length of the CDR3 is 16 residues. The CDR3 sequence: CSATRPKGGANTEAFF. The CDR3 nucleotides read TGCAGTGCTACCCGGCCGAAGGGAGGGGCGAACACTGAAGCTTTCTTT.

This clonotype appeared a few times. The V call is TRBV20-1, the J call TRBJ2-3, with 9 nucleotides matching TRBD2. Germline CDR1 is DFQATT and CDR2 is SNEGSKA (reference sequence). The trim removed 7 bases at V and 8 bases at J, leaving 7 bases unmatched. There are 12 residues in the CDR3. Here the CDR3 reads CSGRTSATTQYF. CDR3 nucleotide sequence: TGCAGTGGAAGGACTAGCGCGACTACGCAGTATTTT.

This clonotype was seen a handful of times. The genes are TRBV21-1 and TRBJ1-6. TRBV21-1 is reported as a pseudogene. The CDR3 has 14 amino acids. The CDR3: CASTVLGGFSPLHF. CDR3 DNA: TGTGCCAGCACCGTTCTAGGAGGATTCTCACCCCTCCACTTT.

This clonotype occurred a few times. This chain uses TRBV10-1 with TRBJ1-1; TRBD1 aligns across 9 bases. This CDR3 spans 14 amino acids. V trimming: 5 bases; J trimming: 4 bases; junction bases outside the gene matches: 5. The germline CDR1 and CDR2 sequences are WNHNN and SYGVQD (reference sequence). Written as DNA, the CDR3 is TGCGCCAGCAGTTCGACAGGGGGGTCCACTGAAGCTTTCTTT. It is translated as CASSSTGGSTEAFF.